This T cell receptor beta chain was sequenced for a study of T cell responses to AZD1222 COVID-19 vaccine. Study-level results: Clonal diversity may have been underestimated, and the donors were mostly white British, with more females than males. Vaccine-associated CD4 TCRs ranged over spike, dominating at 160-218 and 743-854. With two AZD1222 doses given, Spike-specific TCR breadth and depth both rose. In the spike-specific TCR repertoire, nearly half reportedly target unmutated variant regions.

CDR1 is LGHDT and CDR2 is YNNKEL in the germline V gene (reference sequence). The CDR3 covers 15 residues. V lost 4 bases to trimming and J lost 0 bases, with 9 bases between them. As regards this clone: As yet, its antigen is unknown.

Data came from immunoSEQ multiplex PCR; TCRdb stores just in-frame clones and leaves some out. The sample has approximately 130,000 clones, around 89% seen once. The chain is built from TRBV3-1 (or the pseudogene TRBV3-2) and TRBJ2-2; D unresolved. The TCR was taken from an adult in good health. This specimen was peripheral blood, taken on day 0 of MenACWY control vaccination. The CDR3 DNA reads as TGTGCCAGCAGCCGACTGCGAGCGAACACCGGGGAGCTGTTTTTT. Translating it yields CASSRLRANTGELFF.